This T cell receptor beta chain was profiled in a study of blood T cell repertoires in COVID-19. Sequencing was performed with immunoSEQ multiplex PCR; in TCRdb, only in-frame clones are kept and a portion is missing. The sample consists of around 200,000 clones, roughly nine tenths of them appearing once. Trimming removed 4 bases from V and 3 bases from J, with 10 bases in between. Germline V lookup: CDR1 SNHLY, CDR2 FYNNEI. This CDR3 has 14 residues. The receptor comes from a man aged 25 to 40 with acute or convalescent COVID-19. This chain links TRBV2 with TRBJ1-5; no clear D. Sequenced input: peripheral blood. The CDR3 nucleotides are TGTGCCAGCAGTGTGGAACAGAACAATCAGCCCCAGCATTTT. Translation: CASSVEQNNQPQHF.